Following are 8 T cell receptor beta chains from one sample sequenced in a study of blood T cell repertoires in COVID-19 (dated by TCRdb to the early 2020s). Libraries were constructed by the immunoSEQ multiplex PCR assay. Not all clones reach the TCRdb copy of this immuneACCESS table, which keeps in-frame sequences only. Checked studies attribute under half of the gap to unresolved V genes and leave the rest unexplained. The sample table records some 50,000 clones; more than 75% of these occur just once. More than 8% of the sample is held by the ten biggest clonotypes. Source material: peripheral blood. All receptors come from a woman over 75 with acute or convalescent COVID-19.

The chain is built from TRBV6-5 and TRBJ2-7; D uncertain. The germline gives CDR1 MNHEY, CDR2 SVGAGI. The germline V and J ends were trimmed by 8 bases and 1 base, with 9 bases remaining between them. This CDR3 is built from 12 residues. The CDR3 coding sequence is TGTGCCAGCTCCAGATCGTCCTACGAGCAGTACTTC. Its protein is CASSRSSYEQYF.

With respect to this clone: This sample includes further DNA sequences coding for the same CDR3. J is TRBJ2-1 and V is TRBV9; no definite D call. Germline values: CDR1 SGDLS, CDR2 YYNGEE. This CDR3 is built from 15 residues. V shed 0 bases and J shed 0 bases, with 7 bases lying between them. The CDR3 is CASSVGSGSYNEQFF. Here the CDR3 DNA reads TGTGCCAGCAGCGTAGGGTCGGGCTCCTACAATGAGCAGTTCTTC. The variable domain in full, with the rest retrieved from reference TRBV9 and TRBJ2-1, is DSGVTQTPKHLITATGQRVTLRCSPRSGDLSVYWYQQSLDQGLQFLIQYYNGEERAKGNILERFSAQQFPDLHSELNLSSLELGDSALYFCASSVGSGSYNEQFFGPGTRLTVL.

CDR3 sequence: CASSRTSANTGELFF. Here the CDR3 DNA reads TGTGCCAGCAGCCGGACTAGCGCCAACACCGGGGAGCTGTTTTTT. The chain links TRBV5-4 to TRBJ2-2; TRBD2 matches at 9 bases. CDR1 is SGHNT, CDR2 YYREEE, per germline (reference sequence). Trimming at V came to 4 bases and at J to 2 bases, leaving 3 bases not matched to a gene. This CDR3 has 15 amino acids.

This chain connects TRBV4-1 to TRBJ1-1; 8 positions agree with TRBD1. Losses at the gene ends were 0 bases for V and 5 bases for J; bases not matched to a gene: 8. The CDR3 spans 16 residues. Germline loops: CDR1 MGHRA, CDR2 YSYEKL. CDR3 loop: CASSQDRLQGVTEAFF. DNA of the CDR3: TGCGCCAGCAGCCAAGATCGGCTACAGGGGGTAACTGAAGCTTTCTTT.

The chain is built from TRBV29-1 and TRBJ1-3, with TRBD1 as a possible D gene (5 bases). Trimming pared 4 bases from V and 2 bases from J, leaving 9 bases between. CDR1 and CDR2 (germline): SQVTM, ANQGSEA. The CDR3 length is 13 residues. The CDR3 coding sequence is TGCAGCGTTGGGGGGGTGGCTGGAAACACCATATATTTT. Protein product: CSVGGVAGNTIYF.

J is TRBJ2-3 and V is TRBV20-1; D gene unclear. The CDR3 consists of 11 residues. Germline V gene sequence: CDR1 DFQATT, CDR2 SNEGSKA (reference sequence). The germline V and J ends were trimmed by 6 bases and 2 bases, with 6 bases remaining between them. CDR3 DNA sequence: TGCAGTGCACTTGACACAGATACGCAGTATTTT. Amino acid sequence: CSALDTDTQYF.

The genes are TRBV19 and TRBJ2-7, with 11 bases lining up with TRBD2. Germline assignment: CDR1 LNHDA and CDR2 SQIVND (reference sequence). The CDR3 length is 16 residues. The V gene end was trimmed by 2 bases and the J gene end by 2 bases; junction bases not matched to a gene: 5. CDR3 coding DNA: TGTGCCAGTAGTATAACTAGCGGGAGTCCTCCCTACGAGCAGTACTTC. It is translated as CASSITSGSPPYEQYF.

Notes on this clone: Other DNA variants within this sample encode the same CDR3. The gene calls are TRBV6-4 and TRBJ2-1, with 11 bases matching TRBD2. The CDR3 is 15 residues long. J gave up 7 bases and V 5 bases, and 7 bases lay outside the gene matches. Germline CDR1 MRHNA, CDR2 SNTAGT. CDR3: CASSSSGRAYNEQFF. In DNA, the CDR3 is TGTGCCAGCAGTAGTAGCGGGAGGGCTTATAATGAGCAGTTCTTC.